This entry lists 8 T cell receptor beta chains sequenced from one sample in a study of blood T cells in healthy people across ages. A second PCR of about 7 to 11 cycles used a sample-barcoded 5' primer and a J-beta primer mix. Via MiXCR, TCRdb re-called the 5' RACE reads, giving one row per CDR3 protein. The sample records 600,000 to 850,000 distinct CDR3 sequences, 20% to 25% being singletons. The data also belong to a second study, concerning T cells of mothers and their children.

Sequencing was performed on blood. These receptors were collected from a boy aged 5-17 years in good health.

This clonotype was observed a few times. The chain's CDR3 is CASSEAASYEQYF. The CDR3 nucleotides read TGTGCCAGCAGTGAAGCGGCCTCCTACGAGCAGTACTTC. The J gene is TRBJ2-7, the V gene TRBV6-1; no reliable D call. Trimming removed 0 bases at V and 0 bases at J, with 3 bases between. The CDR3 extends over 13 amino acids. Per the germline V gene, CDR1 is MNHNS and CDR2 is SASEGT.

This clonotype was observed a handful of times. This CDR3 is CASSHPRRGGTSTDTQYF. The CDR3 DNA follows: TGTGCCAGCAGCCACCCGAGGAGGGGAGGAACTAGCACAGATACGCAGTATTTT. The chain recombines TRBV5-5 with TRBJ2-3, with D maybe TRBD2 (6 bases). This CDR3 comprises 18 residues. V shed 4 bases and J shed 0 bases, with 21 bases lying between them. CDR1 is SGHKS and CDR2 is YYEKEE in the germline V gene (reference sequence).

V and J are TRBV21-1 and TRBJ1-2; the tabulated D call, TRBD1, remains unverified against the DNA. TRBV21-1 is reported as a pseudogene. The length of the CDR3 is 15 residues. The CDR3, as DNA: TGTGCCAGCAGCACGGGACAGTTAGCTAACTATGGCTACACCTTC. Its protein product is CASSTGQLANYGYTF.

V usage is TRBV27 and J usage is TRBJ2-5, with 11 positions matching TRBD2. The DNA end lines up better with TRBJ2-1; the J call may be wrong. CDR1 is MNHEY and CDR2 is SMNVEV in the germline V gene (reference sequence). This CDR3 is built from 15 residues. In DNA, the CDR3 is TGTGCCAGCAGCCCCGGGACTAGCGGCCCTACAGGGCAGTTCTTC. It translates to CASSPGTSGPTGQFF.

The V gene is TRBV29-1, the J gene TRBJ2-7; TRBD1 matches 7 bases. Looked up from germline, CDR1 is SQVTM and CDR2 is ANQGSEA. CDR3 length: 13 residues. V shed 3 bases and J 2 bases; nucleotides not matched to a gene: 4. In nucleotides, the CDR3 is TGCAGCGTTGAGGCAGGGGGTACCTACGAGCAGTACTTC. Amino acids: CSVEAGGTYEQYF.

As to this clonotype: One junction end disagrees with the germline gene, perhaps due to a read error. The rearrangement joins TRBV29-1 to TRBJ2-1, with 8 nucleotides matching TRBD2. This CDR3 has 16 amino acids. The germline gives CDR1 SQVTM, CDR2 ANQGSEA. CDR3 amino acids: CNVEDRGGRTVNEQFF. As DNA, the CDR3 is TGCAACGTTGAAGATCGGGGCGGGAGGACGGTTAATGAGCAGTTCTTC.

There are a few counts of this clonotype. The chain carries TRBV7-9 and TRBJ1-4, with D unresolved. The CDR3 consists of 13 residues. Germline values: CDR1 SEHNR, CDR2 FQNEAQ (reference sequence). Trimming took off 5 bases at V and 6 bases at J, with 10 bases between the two ends. The CDR3 reads CASSHTVDEKLFF. In nucleotides, the CDR3 is TGTGCCAGCAGCCATACAGTGGATGAAAAACTGTTTTTT. Combining the CDR3 with reference TRBV7-9 and TRBJ1-4 gives the whole variable domain DTGVSQNPRHKITKRGQNVTFRCDPISEHNRLYWYRQTLGQGPEFLTYFQNEAQLEKSRLLSDRFSAERPKGSFSTLEIQRTEQGDSAMYLCASSHTVDEKLFFGSGTQLSVL.

This clonotype showed up just a few times. V gene TRBV20-1 combines with J gene TRBJ2-1, with TRBD2 identical over 13 bases. The V gene end was trimmed by 1 base and the J gene end by 8 bases; junction bases not matched to a gene: 2. Germline V lookup: CDR1 DFQATT, CDR2 SNEGSKA (reference sequence). The CDR3 length is 14 residues. CDR3 protein: CSARGLAGGYEQFF. The CDR3 DNA reads as TGCAGTGCTAGAGGACTAGCGGGAGGCTATGAGCAGTTCTTC.